These 13 T cell receptor beta chains share one sample of origin, sequenced in a study of blood T cell repertoires in COVID-19 (TCRdb year 2020). Library construction relied on the immunoSEQ multiplex PCR assay. As stored in TCRdb, this immuneACCESS dataset retains in-frame rearrangements with V and J assigned. A fraction of the clones does not appear; measured against another copy, unresolved V genes explain less than half of the discrepancy, and the remainder lacks a known reason. The sample records over 150,000 clones, about 80% of which are singletons. The top ten constitute approximately 6.9% of the sample. Sample: peripheral blood. Every receptor here comes from a human donor with acute or convalescent COVID-19. The donor label of this sample is uncertain.

This chain joins TRBV15 and TRBJ2-1; no clear D gene. Trimming stripped 3 bases from V and 4 bases from J, with 16 bases between. CDR3 size: 16 residues. The V gene's germline CDR1 is LNHNV and CDR2 YYDKDF (reference sequence). The CDR3 is CATSRPLGGAYNEQFF. CDR3 bases: TGTGCCACCAGCAGGCCCCTCGGCGGAGCTTACAATGAGCAGTTCTTC.

V gene TRBV9 combines with J gene TRBJ2-3; TRBD2 agrees at 14 bases. The CDR3 has 18 amino acids. Germline V lookup: CDR1 SGDLS, CDR2 YYNGEE. Trimming cost V 1 base and J 3 bases; bases outside gene matches: 7. CDR3 in DNA: TGTGCCAGCAGCGTACGTCCGGGACTAGCGGGAGTGACAGATACGCAGTATTTT. Translation gives CASSVRPGLAGVTDTQYF. The entire variable domain, with the rest obtained from reference TRBV9 and TRBJ2-3, is as follows: DSGVTQTPKHLITATGQRVTLRCSPRSGDLSVYWYQQSLDQGLQFLIQYYNGEERAKGNILERFSAQQFPDLHSELNLSSLELGDSALYFCASSVRPGLAGVTDTQYFGPGTRLTVL.

The chain couples TRBV3-1 (or the pseudogene TRBV3-2) to TRBJ2-3; 9 bases agree with TRBD2. The germline V gene encodes CDR1 LGHDT and CDR2 YNNKEL (reference sequence). The CDR3 is 18 residues long. Trimming cost V 2 bases and J 0 bases; bases outside gene matches: 9. The CDR3 region has the DNA TGTGCCAGCAGCCAAAGGCAGACTAGCGGAAAAAGCACAGATACGCAGTATTTT. Protein sequence: CASSQRQTSGKSTDTQYF.

For this clone: At the DNA level, this CDR3 is encoded by other sequences in the same sample as well. V gene TRBV25-1 combines with J gene TRBJ1-5; D ambiguous. This CDR3 is built from 13 residues. Per germline, CDR1 MGHDK and CDR2 SYGVNS. V lost 3 bases to trimming and J lost 4 bases, with 7 bases between them. The CDR3 region has the DNA TGTGCCAGCAGTGAGCCCGGTAATCAGCCCCAGCATTTT. This codes for CASSEPGNQPQHF.

V usage is TRBV7-6 and J usage is TRBJ2-7; 15 bases map to TRBD2. Germline CDR1 SGHVS, CDR2 FNYEAQ. This CDR3 is built from 20 residues. The ends lost 4 bases at V and 4 bases at J; junction bases unmatched: 17. The CDR3 sequence: CASSSGLAGGPRMTLYEQYF. The CDR3, as DNA: TGTGCCAGCAGCTCTGGACTAGCGGGAGGGCCTAGGATGACCCTTTACGAGCAGTACTTC.

This chain uses TRBV7-6 with TRBJ2-7, with 10 nucleotides matching TRBD1. CDR3 length: 17 residues. The germline V gene encodes CDR1 SGHVS and CDR2 FNYEAQ. Losses at the gene ends were 0 bases for V and 0 bases for J; bases not matched to a gene: 5. The CDR3 DNA follows: TGTGCCAGCAGCTTAGCCCCGGGACAGGGGAGCTCCTACGAGCAGTACTTC. Protein sequence: CASSLAPGQGSSYEQYF. Full variable domain (rest looked up from reference TRBV7-6 and TRBJ2-7): GAGVSQSPRYKVTKRGQDVALRCDPISGHVSLYWYRQALGQGPEFLTYFNYEAQQDKSGLPNDRFSAERPEGSISTLTIQRTEQRDSAMYRCASSLAPGQGSSYEQYFGPGTRLTVT.

The gene calls are TRBV7-9 and TRBJ1-1; weak D call: TRBD1 (6 bases). V lost 0 bases and J 0 bases, leaving 17 bases between the germline ends. The CDR3 is made up of 18 amino acids. Germline CDR1 and CDR2: SEHNR and FQNEAQ (reference sequence). CDR3 sequence reads: CASSLAGAGSLLNTEAFF. For the CDR3, the DNA is TGTGCCAGCAGCTTAGCGGGGGCAGGGTCGCTTTTGAACACTGAAGCTTTCTTT. Looking up the rest from reference TRBV7-9 and TRBJ1-1 gives the full variable domain: DTGVSQNPRHKITKRGQNVTFRCDPISEHNRLYWYRQTLGQGPEFLTYFQNEAQLEKSRLLSDRFSAERPKGSFSTLEIQRTEQGDSAMYLCASSLAGAGSLLNTEAFFGQGTRLTVV.

The chain has TRBV19 and TRBJ2-7; 13 bases map to TRBD2. CDR1 is LNHDA and CDR2 is SQIVND in the germline V gene (reference sequence). CDR3 length: 17 amino acids. J gave up 1 base and V 6 bases, and 9 bases lay outside the gene matches. CDR3 in amino acids: CASRRGLAGAGSYEQYF. CDR3 in DNA: TGTGCCAGTAGACGAGGACTAGCGGGAGCTGGATCCTACGAGCAGTACTTC. The full variable domain, rest sourced from reference TRBV19 and TRBJ2-7, is DGGITQSPKYLFRKEGQNVTLSCEQNLNHDAMYWYRQDPGQGLRLIYYSQIVNDFQKGDIAEGYSVSREKKESFPLTVTSAQKNPTAFYLCASRRGLAGAGSYEQYFGPGTRLTVT.

This rearrangement joins TRBV2 to TRBJ1-4; 8 nucleotides agree with TRBD1. Germline V gene sequence: CDR1 SNHLY, CDR2 FYNNEI. V shed 4 bases and J 8 bases; nucleotides not matched to a gene: 6. The CDR3 loop spans 14 amino acids. The CDR3 protein is CASSGGQGGEKLFF. DNA for the CDR3: TGTGCCAGCAGTGGAGGACAGGGCGGGGAAAAACTGTTTTTT.

This sequence joins TRBV28 and TRBJ1-2; D is ambiguous. Germline CDR1 MDHEN, CDR2 SYDVKM. Trimming shortened V by 3 bases and J by 4 bases, and 15 bases separated the two germline ends. The CDR3 is made up of 15 amino acids. The CDR3 nucleotides are TGTGCCAGCAGTTTGAAGAGGGCGACCCTCTATGGCTACACCTTC. As protein: CASSLKRATLYGYTF.

The V call is TRBV5-1, the J call TRBJ2-1, with no clear D. This CDR3 contains 15 residues. Germline assignment: CDR1 SGHRS and CDR2 YFSETQ. Trimming left V 2 bases short and J 0 bases short, with 9 bases between. CDR3 nucleotides: TGCGCCAGCAGCTTAGAGTTTAGCTCCTACAATGAGCAGTTCTTC. Translation: CASSLEFSSYNEQFF.

The chain recombines TRBV9 with TRBJ1-1; 10 bases are shared with TRBD1. Trimming took 0 bases from V and 0 from J; bases not matched to a gene: 8. The CDR3 has 18 amino acids. Per germline, CDR1 SGDLS and CDR2 YYNGEE. The chain's CDR3 is CASSVVGDRGFMNTEAFF. The CDR3 nucleotides are TGTGCCAGCAGCGTAGTAGGGGACAGGGGCTTCATGAACACTGAAGCTTTCTTT.

This clone was seen a single time. V is TRBV18 and J is TRBJ2-5; TRBD1 agrees at 9 bases. V shed 6 bases and J 1 base; nucleotides not matched to a gene: 6. The CDR3 runs to 15 residues. The germline gives CDR1 KGHSH, CDR2 LQKENI. For the CDR3, the DNA is TGTGCCAGCTCTCCCGGGACAGGGTTCCAAGAGACCCAGTACTTC. Translation: CASSPGTGFQETQYF.